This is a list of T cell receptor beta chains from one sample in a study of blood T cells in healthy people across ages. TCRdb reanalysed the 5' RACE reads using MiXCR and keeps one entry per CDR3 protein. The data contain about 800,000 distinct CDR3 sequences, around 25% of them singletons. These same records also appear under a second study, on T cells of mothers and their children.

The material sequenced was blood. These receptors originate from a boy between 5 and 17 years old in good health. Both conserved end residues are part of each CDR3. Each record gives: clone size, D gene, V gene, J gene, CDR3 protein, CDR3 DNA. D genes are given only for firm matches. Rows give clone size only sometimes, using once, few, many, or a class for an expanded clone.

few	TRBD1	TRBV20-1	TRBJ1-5	CSARRGQISNQPQHF	TGCAGTGCTAGAAGGGGGCAGATTAGCAATCAGCCCCAGCATTTT
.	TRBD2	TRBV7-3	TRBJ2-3	CASSSRLAGGGDTQYF	TGTGCCAGCAGCTCCCGACTAGCGGGGGGAGGAGATACGCAGTATTTT
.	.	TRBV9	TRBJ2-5	CASSVGASTTPETQYF	TGTGCCAGCAGCGTAGGTGCGAGTACTACCCCAGAGACCCAGTACTTC
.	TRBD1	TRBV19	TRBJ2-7	CASSITDRDYEQYF	TGTGCCAGTAGTATCACCGACAGGGACTACGAGCAGTACTTC
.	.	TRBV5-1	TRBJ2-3	CASSSDGHADTQYF	TGCGCCAGCAGTTCCGACGGCCACGCAGATACGCAGTATTTT
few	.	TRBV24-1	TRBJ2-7	CATSDLNYEQYF	TGTGCCACCAGTGATTTAAACTACGAGCAGTACTTC
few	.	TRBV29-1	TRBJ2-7	CSVLQAGYEQYF	TGCAGCGTCCTCCAAGCGGGTTATGAGCAGTACTTC
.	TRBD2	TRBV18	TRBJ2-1	CASSWAGGADNEQFF	TGTGCCAGCTCATGGGCCGGGGGGGCCGACAATGAGCAGTTCTTC
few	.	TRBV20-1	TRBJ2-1	CSAREVRATDNEQFF	TGCAGTGCTAGGGAGGTCAGGGCCACGGACAATGAGCAGTTCTTC
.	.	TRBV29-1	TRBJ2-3	CSALRMQGSTDTQYF	TGCAGCGCCCTAAGGATGCAGGGGAGCACAGATACGCAGTATTTT
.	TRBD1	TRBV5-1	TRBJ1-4	CASSWTGRNEKLFF	TGCGCCAGCAGCTGGACAGGGAGGAATGAAAAACTGTTTTTT
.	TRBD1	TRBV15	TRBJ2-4	CATSREDREGRRNF	TGTGCCACCAGCAGAGAGGACAGGGAAGGACGTCGTAACTTC
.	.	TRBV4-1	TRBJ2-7	CASSQLALSYEQYF	TGCGCCAGCAGCCAACTAGCGCTCTCCTACGAGCAGTACTTC
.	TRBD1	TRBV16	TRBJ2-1	CASSHNTGDEQFF	TGTGCCAGCAGCCATAATACAGGGGATGAGCAGTTCTTC
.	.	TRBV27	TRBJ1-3	CASSSTVDSGNTIYF	TGTGCCAGCAGTTCCACAGTGGACTCTGGAAACACCATATATTTT
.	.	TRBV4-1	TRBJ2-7	CASSQWVVGEGEQYF	TGCGCCAGCAGCCAATGGGTTGTAGGAGAAGGCGAGCAGTACTTC
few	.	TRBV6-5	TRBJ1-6	CASSSPGIASSYNSPLHF	TGTGCCAGCAGTTCCCCCGGTATCGCGAGCTCCTATAATTCACCCCTCCACTTT
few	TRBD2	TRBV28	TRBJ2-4	CASSIPGLAGKTKNIQYF	TGTGCCAGCAGTATTCCGGGACTAGCGGGAAAAACCAAAAACATTCAGTACTTC
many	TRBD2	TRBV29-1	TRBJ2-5	CTTRRGGGQETQYF	TGCACTACCCGCCGGGGCGGGGGACAAGAGACCCAGTACTTC
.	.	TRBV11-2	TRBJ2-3	CASSHMAGLTDTQYF	TGTGCCAGCAGCCATATGGCAGGGCTCACAGATACGCAGTATTTT
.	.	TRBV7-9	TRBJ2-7	CASSPIREDTLYEQYF	TGTGCCAGCAGCCCAATTAGGGAGGACACCTTGTACGAGCAGTACTTC
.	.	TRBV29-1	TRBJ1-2	CSVEDSTVGYTF	TGCAGCGTTGAAGATTCGACAGTAGGCTACACCTTC
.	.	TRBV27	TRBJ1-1	CASSDPQGSFF	TGTGCCAGCAGTGACCCACAGGGCTCTTTCTTT
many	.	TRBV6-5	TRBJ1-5	CASTLGAGVQPQHF	TGTGCCAGCACTCTAGGCGCAGGGGTTCAGCCCCAGCATTTT
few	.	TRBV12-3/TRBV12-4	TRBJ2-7	CASSPATNYEQYF	TGTGCCAGCAGTCCCGCGACTAATTACGAGCAGTACTTC
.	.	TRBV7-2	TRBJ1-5	CASSPRGSGRQPQHF	TGTGCCAGCAGCCCCCGAGGATCGGGACGTCAGCCCCAGCATTTT
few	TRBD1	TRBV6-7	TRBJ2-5	CASSRSGTGEQETQYF	TGTGCCAGCAGTAGATCCGGGACAGGGGAACAAGAGACCCAGTACTTC
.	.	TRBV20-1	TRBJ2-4	CSARPSTEVAKNIQYF	TGCAGTGCTAGACCCTCTACGGAGGTGGCCAAAAACATTCAGTACTTC
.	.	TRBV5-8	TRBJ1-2	CASSLVTAANYGYTF	TGTGCCAGCAGCTTGGTAACAGCAGCTAACTATGGCTACACCTTC
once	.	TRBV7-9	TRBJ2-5	CASSQRTDQETQYF	TGTGCCAGCAGCCAGAGAACAGACCAAGAGACCCAGTACTTC
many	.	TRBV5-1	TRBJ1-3	CASSSDGSSGNTIYF	TGTGCCAGCTCCTCGGACGGAAGCTCTGGAAACACCATATATTTT
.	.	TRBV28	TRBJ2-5	CASSFIHGETQYF	TGTGCCAGCAGTTTTATCCACGGCGAGACCCAGTACTTC
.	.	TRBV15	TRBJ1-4	CATSSIQGSSEKLFF	TGTGCCACCAGCAGCATTCAGGGTTCGTCGGAAAAACTGTTTTTT
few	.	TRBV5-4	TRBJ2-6	CASTAQTGANVLTF	TGTGCCAGCACCGCCCAAACTGGGGCCAACGTCCTGACTTTC
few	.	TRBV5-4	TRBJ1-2	CASSPDGGGNYGYTF	TGTGCCAGCAGCCCAGACGGGGGCGGTAACTATGGCTACACCTTC
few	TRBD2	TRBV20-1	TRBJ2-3	CSARSSGKAYSTDTQYF	TGCAGTGCTAGGTCTAGCGGGAAAGCCTATAGCACAGATACGCAGTATTTT
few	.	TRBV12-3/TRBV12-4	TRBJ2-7	CASSRGLATYEQYF	TGTGCCAGCAGCCGGGGCCTAGCTACCTACGAGCAGTACTTC
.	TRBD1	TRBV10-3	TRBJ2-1	CAISEVQGSGEQFF	TGTGCCATCAGTGAGGTACAGGGGAGCGGTGAGCAGTTCTTC
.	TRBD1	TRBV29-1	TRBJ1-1	CSVGTGGNTEAFF	TGCAGCGTTGGGACAGGGGGGAACACTGAAGCTTTCTTT
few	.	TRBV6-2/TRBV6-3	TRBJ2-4	CASSGVLGLAKNIQYF	TGTGCCAGCAGTGGTGTTCTGGGACTAGCCAAAAACATTCAGTACTTC
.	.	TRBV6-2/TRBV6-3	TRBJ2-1	CASRTNGHNEQFF	TGTGCCAGCAGGACTAACGGACACAATGAGCAGTTCTTC
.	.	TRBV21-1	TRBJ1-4	CASSKDKTASDEKLFF	TGTGCCAGCAGCAAAGATAAAACAGCATCGGACGAAAAACTGTTTTTT
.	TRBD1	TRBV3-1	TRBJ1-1	CASSYRGKTGAFF	TGTGCCAGCAGCTACAGGGGTAAGACTGGAGCATTCTTT
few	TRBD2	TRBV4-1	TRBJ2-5	CASSQARAGVSQETQYF	TGCGCCAGCAGCCAAGCGAGGGCGGGAGTCAGCCAAGAGACCCAGTACTTC
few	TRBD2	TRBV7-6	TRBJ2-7	CASSSSASGGSYEQYF	TGTGCCAGCAGCTCCTCGGCTAGCGGGGGTTCCTACGAGCAGTACTTC
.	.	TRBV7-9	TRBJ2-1	CASSPGGTLSSYNEQFF	TGTGCCAGCAGCCCGGGCGGGACCTTGAGCTCCTACAATGAGCAGTTCTTC
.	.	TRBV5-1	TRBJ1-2	CASSSLGGGHDYGYTF	TGCGCCAGCAGCTCTCTTGGTGGGGGGCACGACTATGGCTACACCTTC
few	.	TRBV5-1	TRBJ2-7	CASRFDPTEFGGEQYF	TGCGCCAGCAGATTTGACCCAACAGAATTCGGGGGCGAGCAGTACTTC
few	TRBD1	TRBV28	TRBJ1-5	CASSLRKTGFQPQHF	TGTGCCAGCAGTTTGAGAAAGACAGGGTTCCAGCCCCAGCATTTT
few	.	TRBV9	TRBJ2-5	CASSPPRGETQYF	TGTGCCAGCAGCCCCCCCCGGGGAGAGACCCAGTACTTC
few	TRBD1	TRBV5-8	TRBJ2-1	CASSLLRQGSYNEQFF	TGTGCCAGCAGCTTACTGAGACAGGGCTCCTACAATGAGCAGTTCTTC
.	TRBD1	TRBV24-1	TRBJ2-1	CATSGRTGGVNEQFF	TGTGCCACCAGTGGGAGGACAGGGGGCGTCAATGAGCAGTTCTTC
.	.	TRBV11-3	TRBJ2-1	CASSDRGDEQFF	TGTGCCAGCAGCGATCGCGGGGATGAGCAGTTCTTC
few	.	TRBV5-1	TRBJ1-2	CASSLAVGSPSLYGYTF	TGCGCCAGCAGCTTGGCCGTAGGGTCCCCCTCTCTCTATGGCTACACCTTC
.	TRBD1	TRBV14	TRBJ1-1	CASSRFGTGWTEAFF	TGTGCCAGCAGTCGATTCGGGACAGGGTGGACTGAAGCTTTCTTT
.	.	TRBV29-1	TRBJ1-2	CSAGQTYYGYTF	TGCAGCGCCGGACAGACTTACTATGGCTACACCTTC
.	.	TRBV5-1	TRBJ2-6	CASSLGLRAATSDGVSGANVLTF	TGCGCCAGCAGCTTGGGTCTCCGGGCCGCGACTTCCGATGGGGTCTCTGGGGCCAACGTCCTGACTTTC
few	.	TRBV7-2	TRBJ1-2	CASSLGGFDYGYTF	TGTGCCAGCAGCTTAGGTGGTTTCGACTATGGCTACACCTTC